The table lists the clone carrying this TCR beta chain with a few counts. Trimming left V 3 bases short and J 11 bases short, with 16 bases between. The CDR3 length is 12 residues. Germline CDR1 and CDR2: DFQATT and SNEGSKA (reference sequence). A second roughly 6 to 11 cycle PCR used barcoded and J-beta primers. TCRdb re-called the 5' RACE reads through MiXCR, storing one row per CDR3 protein. The sample lists 1 million or so distinct CDR3 sequences, roughly a quarter occurring once. This entry comes from a study of blood T cells in healthy people across ages. The same data also went into a second study, on T cells of mothers and their children.

V and J are TRBV20-1 and TRBJ2-5; perhaps TRBD1 as D (6 bases). Input material: blood. The TCR was taken from a girl aged 2-10 years in good health. Here the CDR3 reads CSARGEGGEQYF. The CDR3 coding sequence is TGCAGTGCTAGGGGCGAAGGGGGTGAGCAGTACTTC.